The sequence of this T cell receptor (beta chain) was determined in a study of cytomegalovirus exposure and HLA in healthy donors. About the study: Genotyping of some 390 donors showed that roughly 83% belonged to the Caucasian-associated ancestry cluster. Study-level findings and limits: The study labeled approximately 150 TCR beta chains cytomegalovirus-associated. CMV serostatus was the sole immune exposure information available. Researchers reportedly found TCR beta sequences accurately predicted most subjects' HLA-A and HLA-B alleles.

In regard to this clone: The antigen is undetermined. The junction shows a germline mismatch at one end, possibly a read error.

Germline assignment: CDR1 SEHNR and CDR2 FQNEAQ (reference sequence). The CDR3 runs 16 residues. Vbeta (60) and Jbeta (13) primers were used in the PCR. Assay used: immunoSEQ multiplex PCR; TCRdb lists only in-frame clones, some missing. The data hold 150,000 to 200,000 clones, with about three quarters observed a single time. The chain has TRBV7-9 and TRBJ1-3; D is perhaps TRBD1 (6 bases). The sequencing sample was made of PBMCs. The source of this sequence is a woman between 35 and 50 years old in good health and CMV-seropositive. The CDR3 sequence: CSSSPRQARSGNTIYF. Written as DNA, the CDR3 is TGTTCCAGCAGCCCCAGACAGGCCCGCTCTGGAAACACCATATATTTT.